This T cell receptor beta chain was sequenced during a study of CD8 T cells in ankylosing spondylitis. There are a few counts of this clonotype. Each CDR3 protein is one row after TCRdb ran MiXCR on the 5' RACE reads. The sample lists about 250,000 distinct CDR3 sequences, under 35% occurring once. The germline V gene has CDR1 DFQATT and CDR2 SNEGSKA (reference sequence). The V end lost 3 bases, the J end lost 5 bases, and 11 bases lay between the germline ends. This CDR3 comprises 13 residues. Sequences were obtained from blood, either unsorted or a sorted T cell fraction (not recorded which). The V call is TRBV20-1, the J call TRBJ1-5; no firm D call. This receptor was taken from a male donor with ankylosing spondylitis or in good health (not recorded which). The CDR3 nucleotides are TGCAGTGCTAGGGAAGGAAGGGATCAGCCCCAGCATTTT. Its protein is CSAREGRDQPQHF.